This TCR beta chain was obtained from a study of PD-L1 blockade in urothelial cancer. Clones were sequenced by immunoSEQ multiplex PCR, and TCRdb holds only the in-frame ones, with some missing. The sample has about 44,000 clones, about 89% seen once. Time point described: peripheral blood 6 weeks after treatment start. There are 15 residues in the CDR3. V shed 2 bases and J shed 7 bases, with 15 bases lying between them. Germline V gene sequence: CDR1 SGHTA, CDR2 FQGNSA. The chain links TRBV7-2 to TRBJ1-5; D is possibly TRBD1 (6 bases). The specimen was PBMCs, collected around atezolizumab (anti-PD-L1) treatment. This clonotype was obtained from a man in his 70s with urothelial cancer. CDR3 in DNA: TGTGCCAGCAGCTTATGGGCAACAGGGAGCCAGCCCCAGCATTTT. Its translation is CASSLWATGSQPQHF. The full variable domain, in which reference TRBV7-2 and TRBJ1-5 provide the parts outside the CDR3, is GAGVSQSPSNKVTEKGKDVELRCDPISGHTALYWYRQSLGQGLEFLIYFQGNSAPDKSGLPSDRFSAERTGGSVSTLTIQRTQQEDSAVYLCASSLWATGSQPQHFGDGTRLSIL.